The sequence of this T cell receptor (beta chain) was determined in a study of Graves' ophthalmopathy and Graves' hyperthyroidism. Amplification of TCR beta CDR3 regions used RNA transcripts. Scientists carried out first-round RT-PCR using HTBI primers and then a second-round multiplex PCR. Using its own MiXCR run on the multiplex PCR reads, TCRdb lists one record per CDR3 protein. The sample holds 400,000 to 500,000 distinct CDR3 sequences; roughly 21% are singletons and the top ten take roughly 3%. Germline CDR1 reads LGHDT; CDR2 reads YNNKEL (reference sequence). The V end was cut by 6 bases, the J end by 4 bases, with 15 bases between. The CDR3 consists of 14 residues. Clinical symptoms and serum thyroxine were used for diagnosis; TRAb, thyroid ultrasound and orbital computed tomography were also relied on. It was from 8.5 to 10 ml of fresh peripheral blood that the PBMCs came. Whole-study results and caveats: Most thyroid clonotypes expanded beyond 0.001 frequency were also found in blood.

Ten or more counts support this clonotype. The antigen is undetermined. The specimen was peripheral blood. The sequence was collected from a woman younger than 35 with stable Graves' hyperthyroidism. The V and J genes are TRBV3-1 and TRBJ1-2, with a tentative D call TRBD1 (5 bases). The CDR3 DNA follows: TGTGCCAGCAGACCCACGGGCAGGGCCTATGGCTACACCTTC. Its protein product is CASRPTGRAYGYTF.